This TCR beta chain was sequenced in a study of blood T cell repertoires in COVID-19. Overall study context: The United States, Italy and Spain provided the acute and convalescent COVID-19 samples.

Original analysis: Reference gene primer amplification yielded estimated nucleated cell counts. TCRdb's table, derived via immunoSEQ multiplex PCR, lists solely in-frame clones and lacks some. V, J and clone size are taken as reported in that table, and D and trimming were inferred from the DNA itself. The sample lists some 220,000 clones, approximately 84% occurring once. The germline V gene has CDR1 LNHDA and CDR2 SQIVND (reference sequence). The CDR3 runs to 16 residues. The J segment lost 2 bases and the V segment lost 5 bases, leaving 9 bases of the junction unmatched. This TCR derives from a woman in her fifties or sixties with acute or convalescent COVID-19. The chain employs TRBV19 and TRBJ1-3; 7 bases fit TRBD1. Sequenced material: peripheral blood. The CDR3 DNA follows: TGTGCCAGTAGTGCCAGACAGGGAGGCCCTGGAAACACCATATATTTT. Residues: CASSARQGGPGNTIYF.